Listed here is a single T cell receptor (beta chain). CDR1 is MNHEY and CDR2 is SVGAGI in the germline V gene. Trimming took 10 bases from V and 7 from J, leaving 20 bases between them. The CDR3 sequence is 14 residues long. This entry is derived from a study of blood T cell repertoires in COVID-19. About the study: Acute and convalescent COVID-19 samples came from the United States, Italy and Spain.

In the original analysis: By means of reference gene primer amplification, nucleated cell counts were estimated. The table came from immunoSEQ multiplex PCR; TCRdb's copy has only in-frame clones and leaves some out. From that table come the V and J calls and clone size; the DNA was used to work out D and trimming. Among under 130,000 clones listed, 65% to 75% were seen once. This rearrangement joins TRBV6-5 to TRBJ2-4; the D gene is possibly TRBD2 (6 bases). The receptor was derived from a man older than 75 with acute or convalescent COVID-19. Sequencing input: peripheral blood. DNA for the CDR3: TGTGCCACCCTCCAACGGGGGAGCACGAACATTCAGTACTTC. It specifies CATLQRGSTNIQYF.